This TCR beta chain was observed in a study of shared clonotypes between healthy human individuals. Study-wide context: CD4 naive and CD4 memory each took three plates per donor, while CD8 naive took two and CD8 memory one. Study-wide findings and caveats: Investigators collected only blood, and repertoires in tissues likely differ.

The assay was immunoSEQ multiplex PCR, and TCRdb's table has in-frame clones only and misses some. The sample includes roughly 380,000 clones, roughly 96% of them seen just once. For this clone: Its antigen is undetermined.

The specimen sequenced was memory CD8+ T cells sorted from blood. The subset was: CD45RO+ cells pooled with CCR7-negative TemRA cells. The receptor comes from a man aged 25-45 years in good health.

CDR3 DNA: TGTGCCAGCAGAATAGCGGGGCTGGGGGAGACCCAGTACTTC. Amino acids: CASRIAGLGETQYF. This chain uses TRBV6-5 with TRBJ2-5; 8 bases line up with TRBD2. The ends lost 6 bases at V and 5 bases at J; junction bases unmatched: 8. The germline gives CDR1 MNHEY, CDR2 SVGAGI. CDR3 size: 14 residues.